This TCR beta chain was recovered during a study of PD-L1 blockade in urothelial cancer. Study-level information: The study recovered a median of roughly 140,000 T cells per blood sample.

V was shortened by 0 bases and J by 3 bases, with 7 bases between the two germline ends. The CDR3 contains 13 residues. Germline loops: CDR1 SGDLS, CDR2 YYNGEE. Assay: immunoSEQ multiplex PCR; the TCRdb copy retains only in-frame clones and omits some. The table has around 41,000 clones, more than 75% seen once; the top ten hold about 14%. This clonotype was obtained from a woman aged 60 to 75 with urothelial cancer. Here the sequenced sample was PBMCs, taken around atezolizumab (anti-PD-L1) treatment. The chain combines TRBV9 with TRBJ2-7; D possibly corresponds to TRBD1 (6 bases). The CDR3 spells CASSVAQGYEQYF. The CDR3 DNA sequence: TGTGCCAGCAGCGTAGCACAGGGCTACGAGCAGTACTTC.